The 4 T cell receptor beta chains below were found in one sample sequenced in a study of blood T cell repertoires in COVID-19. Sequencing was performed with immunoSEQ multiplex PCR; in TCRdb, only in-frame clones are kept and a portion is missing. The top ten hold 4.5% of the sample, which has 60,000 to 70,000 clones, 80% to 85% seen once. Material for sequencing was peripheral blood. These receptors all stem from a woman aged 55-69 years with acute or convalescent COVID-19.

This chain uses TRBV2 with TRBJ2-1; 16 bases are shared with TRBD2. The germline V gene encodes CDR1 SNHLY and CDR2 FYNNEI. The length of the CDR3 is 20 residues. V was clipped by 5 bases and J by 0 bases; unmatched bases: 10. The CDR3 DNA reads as TGTGCCAGCAGTTACTCAGGGACTAGCGGGGGGGCGAGCTCCTACAATGAGCAGTTCTTC. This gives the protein CASSYSGTSGGASSYNEQFF.

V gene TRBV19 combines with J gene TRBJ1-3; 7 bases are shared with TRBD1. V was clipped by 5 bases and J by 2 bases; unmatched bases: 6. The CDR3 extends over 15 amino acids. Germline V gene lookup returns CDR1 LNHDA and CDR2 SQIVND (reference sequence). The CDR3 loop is CASSPDRVAGNTIYF. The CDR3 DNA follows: TGTGCCAGTAGTCCAGACAGGGTCGCTGGAAACACCATATATTTT. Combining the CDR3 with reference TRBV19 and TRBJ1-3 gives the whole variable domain DGGITQSPKYLFRKEGQNVTLSCEQNLNHDAMYWYRQDPGQGLRLIYYSQIVNDFQKGDIAEGYSVSREKKESFPLTVTSAQKNPTAFYLCASSPDRVAGNTIYFGEGSWLTVV.

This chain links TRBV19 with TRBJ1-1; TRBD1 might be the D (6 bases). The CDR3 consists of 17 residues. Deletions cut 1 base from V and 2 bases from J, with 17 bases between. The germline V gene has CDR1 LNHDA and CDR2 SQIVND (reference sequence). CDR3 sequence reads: CASSIAPRGGLNTEAFF. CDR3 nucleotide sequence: TGTGCCAGTAGTATAGCCCCCCGTGGGGGCTTAAACACTGAAGCTTTCTTT. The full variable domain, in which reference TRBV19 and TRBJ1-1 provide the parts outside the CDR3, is DGGITQSPKYLFRKEGQNVTLSCEQNLNHDAMYWYRQDPGQGLRLIYYSQIVNDFQKGDIAEGYSVSREKKESFPLTVTSAQKNPTAFYLCASSIAPRGGLNTEAFFGQGTRLTVV.

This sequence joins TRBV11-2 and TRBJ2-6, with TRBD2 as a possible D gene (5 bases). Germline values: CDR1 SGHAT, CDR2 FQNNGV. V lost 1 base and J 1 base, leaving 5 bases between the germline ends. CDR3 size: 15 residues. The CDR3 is CASSLAGSGANVLTF. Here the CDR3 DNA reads TGTGCCAGCAGCTTAGCGGGGTCTGGGGCCAACGTCCTGACTTTC.